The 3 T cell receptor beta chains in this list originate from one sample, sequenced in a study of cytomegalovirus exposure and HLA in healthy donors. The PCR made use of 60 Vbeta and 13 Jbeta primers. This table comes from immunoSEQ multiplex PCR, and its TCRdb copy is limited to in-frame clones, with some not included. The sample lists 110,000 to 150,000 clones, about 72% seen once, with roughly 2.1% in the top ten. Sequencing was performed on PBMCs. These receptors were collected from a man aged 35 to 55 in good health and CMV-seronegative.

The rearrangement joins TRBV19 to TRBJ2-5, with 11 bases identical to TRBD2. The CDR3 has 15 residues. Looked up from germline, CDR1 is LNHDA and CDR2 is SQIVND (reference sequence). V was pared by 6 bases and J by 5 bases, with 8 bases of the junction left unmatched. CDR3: CASSTSGSHGETQYF. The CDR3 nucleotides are TGTGCCAGTAGCACTAGCGGGAGCCACGGGGAGACCCAGTACTTC.

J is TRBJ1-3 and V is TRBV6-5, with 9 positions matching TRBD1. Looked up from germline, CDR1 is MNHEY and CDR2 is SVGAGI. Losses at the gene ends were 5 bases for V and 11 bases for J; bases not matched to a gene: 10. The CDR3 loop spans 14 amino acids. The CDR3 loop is CASSQGGQGDPIYF. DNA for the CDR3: TGTGCCAGCAGTCAGGGGGGACAGGGAGATCCCATATATTTT.

CDR3 residues: CASSLLAGGLTDTQYF. The CDR3 bases are TGTGCCAGCAGCTTACTAGCGGGGGGACTAACAGATACGCAGTATTTT. V usage is TRBV11-2 and J usage is TRBJ2-3, with 11 bases lining up with TRBD2. V dropped 2 bases and J dropped 3; count of bases not matched to a gene: 4. This CDR3 region has 16 residues. CDR1 is SGHAT and CDR2 is FQNNGV in the germline V gene.